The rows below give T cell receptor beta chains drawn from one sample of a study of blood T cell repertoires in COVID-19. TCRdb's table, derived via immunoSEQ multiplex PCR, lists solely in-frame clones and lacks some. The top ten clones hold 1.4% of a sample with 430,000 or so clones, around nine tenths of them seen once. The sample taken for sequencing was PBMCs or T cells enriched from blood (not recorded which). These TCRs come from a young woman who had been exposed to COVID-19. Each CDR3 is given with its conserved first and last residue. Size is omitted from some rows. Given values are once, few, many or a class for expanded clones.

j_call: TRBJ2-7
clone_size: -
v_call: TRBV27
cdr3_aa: CASSLRGQSYEQYF

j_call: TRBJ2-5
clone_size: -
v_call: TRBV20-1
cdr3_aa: CSASSSRLQETQYF

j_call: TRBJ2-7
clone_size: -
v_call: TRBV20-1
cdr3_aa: CILAGVDEQYF

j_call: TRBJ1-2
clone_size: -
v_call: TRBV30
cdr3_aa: CAWSVHGADYGYTF

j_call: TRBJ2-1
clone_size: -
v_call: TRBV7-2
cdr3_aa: CASSPMGGVWDEQFF

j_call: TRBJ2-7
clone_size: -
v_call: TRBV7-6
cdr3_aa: CASSDRGPYEQYF

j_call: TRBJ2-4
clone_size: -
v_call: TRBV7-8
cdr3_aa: CASSLDLPGGKNIQYF

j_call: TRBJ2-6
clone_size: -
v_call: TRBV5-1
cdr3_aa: CASSHLVAGGPGANVLTF

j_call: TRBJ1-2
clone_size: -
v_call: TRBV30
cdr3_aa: CAWSNWTGPGYGYTF

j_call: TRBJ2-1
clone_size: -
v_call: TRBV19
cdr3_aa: CASSTQAGLLDNEQFF

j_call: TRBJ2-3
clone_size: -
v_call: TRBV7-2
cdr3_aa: CASSLTSLAGGRTDTQYF

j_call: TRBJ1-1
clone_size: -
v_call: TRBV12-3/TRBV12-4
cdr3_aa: CASSFNWQAFF

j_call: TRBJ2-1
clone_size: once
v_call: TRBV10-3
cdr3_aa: CAISESGTGGNEQFF

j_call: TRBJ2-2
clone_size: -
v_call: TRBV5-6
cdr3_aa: CASSAQTGELFF

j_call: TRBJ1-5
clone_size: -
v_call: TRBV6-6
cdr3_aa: CASNQLGHQPQHF

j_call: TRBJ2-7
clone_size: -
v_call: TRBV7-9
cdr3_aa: CASSLLGLAGGEQYF

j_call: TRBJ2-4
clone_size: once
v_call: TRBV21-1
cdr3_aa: CASSHKDRGGLAVNIQYF

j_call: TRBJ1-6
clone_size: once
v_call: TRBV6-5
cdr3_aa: CASRAGTAYNSPLHF

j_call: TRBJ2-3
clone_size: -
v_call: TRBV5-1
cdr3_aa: CASSFRTSSTDTQYF

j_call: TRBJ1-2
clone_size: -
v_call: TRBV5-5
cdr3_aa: CASSLGGGRGYYGYTF

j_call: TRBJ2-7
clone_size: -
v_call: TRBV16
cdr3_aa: CASSQKGLAGGSEQYF

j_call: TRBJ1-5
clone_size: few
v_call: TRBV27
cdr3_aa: CASSHRGLGNQPQHF